The 8 T cell receptor beta chains listed next were all sequenced from one sample in a study of T-cell reconstitution after alpha-beta-depleted transplantation in children. The authors prepared the TCRbeta library with unique molecular identifiers. A single record per CDR3 protein comes from TCRdb applying MiXCR to the PCR reads. The sample shows approximately 500,000 distinct CDR3 sequences, about 10% of them seen only once. The specimen was PBMCs, collected before TCRalphabeta/CD19-depleted stem cell transplant. These receptors all stem from a child under 10 years old with inherited bone marrow failure, due to receive a stem cell transplant.

This clonotype came up many times. The chain links TRBV18 to TRBJ2-6, with 9 positions matching TRBD1. Germline values: CDR1 KGHSH, CDR2 LQKENI. Unmatched junction bases numbered 6, after V lost 0 bases and J lost 3 bases. The CDR3 consists of 18 residues. The CDR3 loop is CASSPPPQGAFGANVLTF. The CDR3 DNA reads TGTGCCAGCTCACCACCGCCACAGGGGGCGTTTGGGGCCAACGTCCTGACTTTC.

About this clonotype: A much more abundant neighbour one base away suggests this may be a read error. The genes are TRBV28 and TRBJ2-5; D is possibly TRBD1 (5 bases). Germline V gene lookup returns CDR1 MDHEN and CDR2 SYDVKM. The ends were cut back, 6 bases at V and 10 bases at J, with 18 bases in the middle. This CDR3 spans 13 amino acids. In DNA, the CDR3 is TGTGCCAGCAGCCAGGGCGCTCTATCGAGCCAGTACTTC. This codes for CASSQGALSSQYF.

This clonotype has ten or more counts. This CDR3 is CASSPPYNNEQFF. In nucleotides, the CDR3 is TGTGCCAGCAGTCCCCCTTATAACAATGAGCAGTTCTTC. The chain has TRBV28 and TRBJ2-1; D remains ambiguous. V was trimmed by 5 bases and J by 5 bases, leaving 10 bases between them. CDR1 and CDR2 (germline): MDHEN, SYDVKM. The CDR3 is made up of 13 amino acids.

This clonotype appeared many times. The chain carries TRBV4-3 and TRBJ2-2; 8 nucleotides agree with TRBD2. In germline, CDR1 is LGHNA, CDR2 YSLEER. V was clipped by 2 bases and J by 6 bases; unmatched bases: 11. The CDR3 totals 17 residues. The CDR3 coding sequence is TGCGCCAGCAGCCAACAAAGGGCTGAGCGGGAGTCCGGGGAGCTGTTTTTT. Translation: CASSQQRAERESGELFF.

This clonotype was picked up many times. The chain employs TRBV5-1 and TRBJ2-2; 7 bases agree with TRBD1. The CDR3 contains 15 residues. Germline trimming cut 0 bases from V and 7 bases from J; bases unmatched to any gene: 6. Looked up from germline, CDR1 is SGHRS and CDR2 is YFSETQ. The CDR3 is CASSLADRVHGELFF. Written as DNA, the CDR3 is TGCGCCAGCAGCTTGGCCGACAGGGTTCACGGGGAGCTGTTTTTT.

This clonotype was detected only a few times. The chain employs TRBV27 and TRBJ2-1; 9 bases are a match to TRBD1. Germline assignment: CDR1 MNHEY and CDR2 SMNVEV (reference sequence). The CDR3 covers 14 residues. Trimming took 3 bases from V and 4 from J; bases not matched to a gene: 1. The CDR3 loop reads CASSFDRGYNEQFF. The CDR3 coding sequence is TGTGCCAGCAGTTTCGACAGGGGGTACAATGAGCAGTTCTTC.

In its sample, this clonotype was seen many times. The chain recombines TRBV27 with TRBJ2-4, with a possible D match to TRBD1 (7 bases). Germline V CDR1 and CDR2: MNHEY, SMNVEV (reference sequence). V was clipped by 3 bases and J by 7 bases, with 10 bases between them. The CDR3 contains 13 residues. In DNA, the CDR3 is TGTGCCAGCAGTTTCTCAGGGGGGAACATTCAGTACTTC. Its translation is CASSFSGGNIQYF.

This clonotype was counted at least ten times. For the CDR3, the DNA is TGTGCCAGCAGCTTAGTCGTAACAGAGACCTACGAGCAGTACTTC. It specifies CASSLVVTETYEQYF. This chain joins TRBV7-2 and TRBJ2-7; D is ambiguous. Trimming cost V 1 base and J 2 bases, with 12 bases left between them. The CDR3 covers 15 residues. Germline V CDR1 and CDR2: SGHTA, FQGNSA.